This TCR beta chain is drawn from a study of early stage breast cancer tumors (TCRdb year 2017). About the investigation overall: Of the 16 invasive breast tumors, roughly 12 were found to be estrogen receptor-positive, progesterone receptor-positive and HER2-negative. Most of the 12 ER+/PR+/HER2- tumors were invasive ductal carcinomas, while the other four were invasive lobular carcinomas. On average, each sample got 7.5 to 10-fold read coverage. A total of over 2 million templates, representing almost 1,100,000 unique clonotypes, were detected across all samples. Here is what the overall study found, with its caveats: Compared with adjacent normal breast tissue, tumors had higher clonality and approximately 2.5-fold greater T cell density. Bulk genomic DNA sequencing of unsorted cells missed chain pairing and functional markers such as CD4, CD8 and FOXP3. Because the cohort was small, analysis by tumor subtype was not possible. Greater similarity was observed between blood and normal breast repertoires than between blood and tumor repertoires, and tumor was distinguished from normal in about 85% of the 16 patients when each tissue was compared with blood. Enriched TCRB sequences shared across patients were found to be mostly commonly generated sequences that were unlikely to play an important role in the tumor microenvironment.

The study profiled bulk TCR beta-chain repertoires in matched peripheral blood, tumor and adjacent normal breast tissue taken from approximately 15 patients with early-stage breast cancer. Before surgery, roughly 5-10 mL of whole blood was collected in EDTA tubes and processed within 2 hours. Ficoll-Paque centrifugation in SepMate-50 tubes was used to isolate peripheral blood mononuclear cells. PBMCs were cryopreserved in aliquots of roughly 1.8 to 4 million cells in about 90% FBS with around 10% DMSO and kept in liquid nitrogen. Genomic DNA was extracted with the Qiagen AllPrep DNA/RNA Mini kit. Each sample was amplified as two independent genomic DNA replicates: approximately 0.5 ug for blood and roughly 1.4 ug for tumor or normal breast. Following the manufacturer's instructions, the ImmunoSeq Intro kit was used to carry out TCRB sequencing on genomic DNA. Multiplex PCR ran around 30 cycles with proprietary primers and spike-in control sequences for absolute quantification. An 87-bp fragment spanning the CDR3 and flanking V and J genes was sequenced with single-end 150-bp reads. Each lane of an Illumina MiSeq using version 3.0 chemistry carried seven multiplexed samples, with two replicates per sample. The authors processed their data as follows. Raw data were processed with the vendor's proprietary pipeline, and both replicates were merged into a single result per sample. A clonotype was defined as productive rearrangements that share the same V-gene family, CDR3 amino acid sequence and J-gene segment. Clonality was calculated as 1 minus the normalized Shannon entropy (Pielou evenness) of TCRB abundances. To estimate T cell density, the total number of templates was divided by the number of input cells, which was inferred from the amount of DNA input. Recon with default parameters was used to estimate total repertoire diversity and clonality. A clonotype was considered tumor-enriched if its abundance in tumor exceeded 0.1% and was at least 32-fold higher than its abundance in normal breast. TCRdb mirrors the immuneACCESS table, restricted to in-frame sequences. Some clones are absent from its copies; in checked studies, under half trace to an unresolved V gene, and the reason for the others is unknown. The V and J calls and clone size were taken over from that table, and D and trimming were inferred from the DNA. The table for this sample lists 44,000 or so clones; around 83% of them were counted only once. About 1.4% of the sample is taken by the ten largest.

At the junction V is shortened by 4 bases and J by 6 bases; bases outside the gene matches: 15. The CDR3 contains 17 residues, cysteine and phenylalanine counted. The DNA shown is the 51-base CDR3, in frame from base 1. The germline V gene gives CDR1 as KGHSH and CDR2 as LQKENI. On this clone: Its antigen is still unknown. Base qualities are not at hand, and no much larger clone is one base apart.

The V and J genes are TRBV18 and TRBJ1-2; TRBD1 agrees with 9 junctional bases. The receptor comes from a person aged 45 to 59 with breast cancer. Sequencing was carried out using blood. The CDR3 protein: CASSRRGQGSELHGYTF. The sequenced DNA is TGTGCCAGCTCACGAAGGGGACAGGGATCTGAATTACATGGCTACACCTTC.